Below are 10 T cell receptor beta chains sequenced from a single sample in a study of blood T cell repertoires in COVID-19. Profiled with immunoSEQ multiplex PCR; TCRdb holds only in-frame clones, not every one. In the table there are more than 85,000 clones, less than 85% of which are singletons. Sequenced material: peripheral blood. These receptors were obtained from a woman at least 80 years old with acute or convalescent COVID-19.

The chain joins TRBV6-6 to TRBJ2-1; TRBD2 matches at 8 bases. This CDR3 region has 14 residues. Trimming at V came to 6 bases and at J to 7 bases, leaving 8 bases not matched to a gene. The germline gives CDR1 MNHNY, CDR2 SVGAGI (reference sequence). The CDR3 region is CASRRTSPRNEQFF. The CDR3, as DNA: TGTGCCAGCAGGAGGACTAGCCCCAGAAATGAGCAGTTCTTC.

Only one count was recorded for this clone. V gene TRBV14 combines with J gene TRBJ1-6; no clear D. CDR3 length equals 16 residues. CDR1 is SGHDN, CDR2 FVKESK, per germline. V was shortened by 3 bases and J by 7 bases, with 16 bases between the two germline ends. CDR3 nucleotides: TGTGCCAGCAGCCACACCGGAGGTCCTATGAATTCACCCCTCCACTTT. Residues: CASSHTGGPMNSPLHF.

This chain's CDR3 is CASSRETGGFQPQHF. In DNA form, the CDR3 reads TGTGCCAGTAGTAGAGAGACAGGGGGCTTTCAGCCCCAGCATTTT. The rearrangement links TRBV19 to TRBJ1-5; 10 nucleotides line up with TRBD1. CDR1 is LNHDA, CDR2 SQIVND, per germline (reference sequence). V dropped 4 bases and J dropped 6; count of bases not matched to a gene: 6. The CDR3 spans 15 residues.

The J gene is TRBJ2-7, the V gene TRBV3-1 (or the pseudogene TRBV3-2), with 9 positions matching TRBD1. The ends lost 6 bases at V and 2 bases at J; junction bases unmatched: 5. This CDR3 contains 14 residues. The germline gives CDR1 LGHDT, CDR2 YNNKEL (reference sequence). CDR3 residues: CASSYRGQAYEQYF. In DNA, the CDR3 is TGTGCCAGCAGTTACAGGGGGCAGGCCTACGAGCAGTACTTC.

The rearrangement joins TRBV7-8 to TRBJ1-2; perhaps TRBD1 as D (6 bases). CDR1 SGHVS and CDR2 FQNEAQ come from the germline V gene. The length of the CDR3 is 13 residues. Trimming removed 0 bases from V and 8 bases from J, with 10 bases in between. CDR3 protein: CASSLAGAWGYTF. CDR3 DNA: TGTGCCAGCAGCTTAGCGGGGGCTTGGGGCTACACCTTC.

The V and J genes are TRBV7-2 and TRBJ1-2; 8 positions match TRBD1. V lost 1 base to trimming and J lost 7 bases; unmatched junction nucleotides: 8. The length of the CDR3 is 15 residues. The germline V gene encodes CDR1 SGHTA and CDR2 FQGNSA. CDR3 coding DNA: TGTGCCAGCAGCTTAGAGAGACAGGGGATGAGTGGCTACACCTTC. Translating gives CASSLERQGMSGYTF.

V usage is TRBV28 and J usage is TRBJ2-7; 12 bases map to TRBD2. The CDR3 sequence is 15 residues long. In germline, CDR1 is MDHEN, CDR2 SYDVKM. J lost 3 bases, V lost 4 bases, and 4 bases had no gene match. The CDR3 DNA reads as TGTGCCAGCAGTTCCCTGACTAGCGGGAGCTACGAGCAGTACTTC. Residues: CASSSLTSGSYEQYF.

The chain carries TRBV24-1 and TRBJ2-1; TRBD1 matches at 7 bases. Germline-derived CDR1 and CDR2 are KGHDR and SFDVKD. This CDR3 comprises 14 residues. Trimming removed 5 bases from V and 8 bases from J; junction bases left unmatched: 8. As DNA, the CDR3 is TGTGCCACCAGTGCCCCAGACAGGGTCTATGAGCAGTTCTTC. It yields the protein CATSAPDRVYEQFF.

In DNA, the CDR3 is TGTGCCAGTAGTATCTCGGCGGTCTACAATGAGCAGTTCTTC. It encodes CASSISAVYNEQFF. The chain is built from TRBV19 and TRBJ2-1, with D hard to call. The CDR3 runs 14 residues. Germline V CDR1 and CDR2: LNHDA, SQIVND (reference sequence). The germline V and J ends were trimmed by 3 bases and 3 bases, with 9 bases remaining between them.

The chain combines TRBV28 with TRBJ2-3, with D hard to call. The CDR3 is made up of 12 amino acids. V shed 7 bases and J shed 0 bases, with 5 bases lying between them. Germline lookup yields CDR1 MDHEN and CDR2 SYDVKM. The DNA for the CDR3 is TGTGCCAGCACCGGTAGCACAGATACGCAGTATTTT. This translates into CASTGSTDTQYF.